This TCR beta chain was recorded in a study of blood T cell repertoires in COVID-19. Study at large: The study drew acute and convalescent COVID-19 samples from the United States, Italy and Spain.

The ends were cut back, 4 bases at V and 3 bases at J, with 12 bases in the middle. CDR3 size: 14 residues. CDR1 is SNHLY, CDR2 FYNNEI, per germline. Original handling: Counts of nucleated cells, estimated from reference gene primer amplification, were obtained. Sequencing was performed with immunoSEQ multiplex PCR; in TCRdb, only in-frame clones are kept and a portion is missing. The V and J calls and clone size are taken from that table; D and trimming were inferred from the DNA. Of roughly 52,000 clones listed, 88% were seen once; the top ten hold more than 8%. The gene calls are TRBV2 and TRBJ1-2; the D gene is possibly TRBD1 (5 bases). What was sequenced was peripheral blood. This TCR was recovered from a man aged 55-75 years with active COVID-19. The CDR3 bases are TGTGCCAGCAGTGTGGGCGGGGCGGACTATGGCTACACCTTC. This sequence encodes CASSVGGADYGYTF.